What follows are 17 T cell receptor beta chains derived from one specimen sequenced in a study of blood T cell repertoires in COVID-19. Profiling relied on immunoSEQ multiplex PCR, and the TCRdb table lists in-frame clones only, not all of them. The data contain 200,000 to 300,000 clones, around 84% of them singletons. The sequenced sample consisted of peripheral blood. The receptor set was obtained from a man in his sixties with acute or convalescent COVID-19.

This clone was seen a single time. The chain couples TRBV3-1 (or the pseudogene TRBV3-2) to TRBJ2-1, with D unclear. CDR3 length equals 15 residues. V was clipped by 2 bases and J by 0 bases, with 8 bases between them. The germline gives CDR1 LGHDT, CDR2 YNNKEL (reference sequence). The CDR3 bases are TGTGCCAGCAGCCAATCCTCCTCCTCCTACAATGAGCAGTTCTTC. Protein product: CASSQSSSSYNEQFF.

CDR3 nucleotides: TGTGCCAGCTCACCCGGACAGGGCTCCTACAATGAGCAGTTCTTC. Translation gives CASSPGQGSYNEQFF. The chain uses TRBV18 and TRBJ2-1; 8 bases fit TRBD1. The trim removed 3 bases at V and 0 bases at J, leaving 1 base unmatched. Looked up from germline, CDR1 is KGHSH and CDR2 is LQKENI. The CDR3 extends over 15 amino acids.

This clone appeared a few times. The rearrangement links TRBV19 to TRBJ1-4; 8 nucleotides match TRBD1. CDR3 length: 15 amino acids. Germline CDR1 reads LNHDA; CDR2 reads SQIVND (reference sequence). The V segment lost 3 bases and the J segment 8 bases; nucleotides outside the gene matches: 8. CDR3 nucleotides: TGTGCCAGTAGTATCCAGAGGACAGGGAACGAAAAACTGTTTTTT. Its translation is CASSIQRTGNEKLFF.

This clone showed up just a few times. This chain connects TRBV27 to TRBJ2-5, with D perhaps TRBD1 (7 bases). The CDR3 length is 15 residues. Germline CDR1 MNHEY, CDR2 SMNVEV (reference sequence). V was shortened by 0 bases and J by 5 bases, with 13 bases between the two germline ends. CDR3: CASSLSGGAGETQYF. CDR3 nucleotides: TGTGCCAGCAGTTTATCAGGGGGCGCGGGGGAGACCCAGTACTTC.

This chain's CDR3 is CASSPIGATSGRGDEQFF. The DNA for the CDR3 is TGTGCCAGCAGTCCGATTGGTGCGACTAGCGGGAGGGGCGATGAGCAGTTCTTC. The J gene is TRBJ2-1, the V gene TRBV6-2 or TRBV6-3; the match to TRBD2 covers 14 bases. The trim removed 5 bases at V and 8 bases at J, leaving 14 bases unmatched. The CDR3 extends over 18 amino acids. Germline loops: CDR1 MNHEY, CDR2 SVGEGT.

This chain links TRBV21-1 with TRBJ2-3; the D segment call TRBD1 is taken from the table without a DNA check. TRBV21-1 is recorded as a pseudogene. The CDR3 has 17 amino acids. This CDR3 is CASAPGSRDTSTDTQYF. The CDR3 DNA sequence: TGTGCCAGCGCTCCCGGTTCTAGGGACACTAGCACAGATACGCAGTATTTT.

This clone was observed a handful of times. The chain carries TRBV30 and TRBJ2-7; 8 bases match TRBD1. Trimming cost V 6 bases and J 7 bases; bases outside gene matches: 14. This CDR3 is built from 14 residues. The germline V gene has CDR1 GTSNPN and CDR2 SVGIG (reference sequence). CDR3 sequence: CACTTGGLSLEQYF. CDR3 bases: TGTGCCTGTACTACAGGGGGACTGTCCCTGGAGCAGTACTTC.

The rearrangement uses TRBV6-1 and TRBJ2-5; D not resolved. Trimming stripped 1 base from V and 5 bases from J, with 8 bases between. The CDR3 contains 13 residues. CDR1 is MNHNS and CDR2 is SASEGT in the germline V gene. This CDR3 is CASSEVWRETQYF. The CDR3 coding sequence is TGTGCCAGCAGTGAAGTTTGGCGGGAGACCCAGTACTTC.

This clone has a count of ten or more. This chain's CDR3 is CASSEGESGGYTF. In DNA form, the CDR3 reads TGTGCCAGCAGTGAAGGGGAGTCCGGCGGCTACACCTTC. The rearrangement joins TRBV6-1 to TRBJ1-2; D not resolved. Per germline, CDR1 MNHNS and CDR2 SASEGT. The length of the CDR3 is 13 residues. V dropped 1 base and J dropped 8 bases, with 11 bases sitting between them.

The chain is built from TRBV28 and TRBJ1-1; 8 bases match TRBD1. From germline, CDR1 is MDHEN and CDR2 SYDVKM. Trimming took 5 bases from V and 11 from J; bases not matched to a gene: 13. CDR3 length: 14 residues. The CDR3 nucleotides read TGTGCCAGCAGTATCCTCGCCGGGACAGGAGTCGCTTTCTTT. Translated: CASSILAGTGVAFF.

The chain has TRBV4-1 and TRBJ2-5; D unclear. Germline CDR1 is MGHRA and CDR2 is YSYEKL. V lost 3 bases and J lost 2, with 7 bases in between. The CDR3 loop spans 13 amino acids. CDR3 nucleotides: TGCGCCAGCAGCCACATAGATCAAGAGACCCAGTACTTC. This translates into CASSHIDQETQYF.

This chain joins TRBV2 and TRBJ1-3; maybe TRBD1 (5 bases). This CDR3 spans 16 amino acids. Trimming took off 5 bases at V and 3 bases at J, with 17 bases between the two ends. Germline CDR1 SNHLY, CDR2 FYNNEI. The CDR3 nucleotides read TGTGCCAGCAGTCACTCTCCTAGGGGTGGTGGAAACACCATATATTTT. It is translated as CASSHSPRGGGNTIYF.

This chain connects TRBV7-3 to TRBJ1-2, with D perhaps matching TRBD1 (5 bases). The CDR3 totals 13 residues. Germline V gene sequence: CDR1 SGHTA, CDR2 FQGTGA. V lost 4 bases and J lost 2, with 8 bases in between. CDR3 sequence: CASSSQGNYGYTF. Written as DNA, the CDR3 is TGTGCCAGCAGCTCCCAGGGAAACTATGGCTACACCTTC.

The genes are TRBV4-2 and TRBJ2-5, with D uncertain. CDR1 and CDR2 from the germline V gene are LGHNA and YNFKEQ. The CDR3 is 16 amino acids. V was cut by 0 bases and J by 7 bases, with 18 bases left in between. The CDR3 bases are TGTGCCAGCAGCCAAGATACTGGTGCCAAAAGTGGGACCCAGTACTTC. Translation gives CASSQDTGAKSGTQYF.

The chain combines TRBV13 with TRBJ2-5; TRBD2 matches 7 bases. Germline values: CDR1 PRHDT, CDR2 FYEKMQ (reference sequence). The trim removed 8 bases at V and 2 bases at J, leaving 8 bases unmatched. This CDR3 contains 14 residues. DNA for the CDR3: TGTGCCAGCCGCGTTGGGGGGGGGCAAGAGACCCAGTACTTC. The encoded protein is CASRVGGGQETQYF. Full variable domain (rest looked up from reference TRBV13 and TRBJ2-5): AAGVIQSPRHLIKEKRETATLKCYPIPRHDTVYWYQQGPGQDPQFLISFYEKMQSDKGSIPDRFSAQQFSDYHSELNMSSLELGDSALYFCASRVGGGQETQYFGPGTRLLVL.

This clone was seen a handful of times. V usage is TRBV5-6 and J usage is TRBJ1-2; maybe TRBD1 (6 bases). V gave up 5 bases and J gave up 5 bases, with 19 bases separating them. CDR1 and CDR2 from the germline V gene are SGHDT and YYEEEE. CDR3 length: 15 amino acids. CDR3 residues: CASRINMDSPYGYTF. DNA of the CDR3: TGTGCCAGCAGGATCAATATGGACAGCCCTTATGGCTACACCTTC.

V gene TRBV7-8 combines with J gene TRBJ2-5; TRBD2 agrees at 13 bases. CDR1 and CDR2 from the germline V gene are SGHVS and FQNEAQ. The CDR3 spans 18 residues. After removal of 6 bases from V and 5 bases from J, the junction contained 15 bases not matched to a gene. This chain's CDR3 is CASSYRLGLAGDVETQYF. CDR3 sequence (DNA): TGTGCCAGCAGTTATAGACTAGGACTAGCGGGAGACGTCGAGACCCAGTACTTC.